These 30 T cell receptor beta chains originate from one sample sequenced in a study of cytomegalovirus exposure and HLA in healthy donors (dated by TCRdb to the late 2010s). The library came from the immunoSEQ multiplex PCR assay. The multiplex PCR relied on a mix of 60 forward primers for TCR Vbeta segments and 13 reverse primers for TCR Jbeta segments. Here the immuneACCESS table is served through TCRdb, limited to in-frame sequences with V and J called. Missing clones are a known gap in these copies; in checked studies unresolved V genes cover under half, and the rest lacks a known reason. The sample table shows 95,000 to 100,000 clones, and around three quarters are seen once. Together, the top ten hold roughly 2% of the sample. Sequenced input: PBMCs. The receptor source for this set is a man aged 40-49 years in good health and CMV-seronegative.

The chain recombines TRBV4-1 with TRBJ2-1; 8 bases are a match to TRBD1. V shed 2 bases, J shed 6 bases, and the junction held 12 bases outside the gene matches. Germline assignment: CDR1 MGHRA and CDR2 YSYEKL. The length of the CDR3 is 17 residues. The CDR3 DNA is TGCGCCAGCAGCCAACTCCCCCAGGACAGGGATCCCAATGAGCAGTTCTTC. It specifies CASSQLPQDRDPNEQFF.

CDR3 in amino acids: CASSLITLGGGAQETQYF. The CDR3, as DNA: TGTGCCAGCAGCTTAATCACCCTGGGCGGGGGGGCTCAGGAGACCCAGTACTTC. The chain carries TRBV7-6 and TRBJ2-5, with TRBD2 identical over 9 bases. The J segment lost 5 bases and the V segment lost 2 bases, leaving 15 bases of the junction unmatched. CDR3 size: 18 residues. Germline CDR1 reads SGHVS; CDR2 reads FNYEAQ.

This clone has only a few counts. The rearrangement joins TRBV2 to TRBJ1-2; maybe TRBD1 (6 bases). Trimming left V 7 bases short and J 5 bases short, with 20 bases between. CDR1 SNHLY and CDR2 FYNNEI come from the germline V gene. The CDR3 loop spans 15 amino acids. CDR3 amino acids: CASTGQVGGRYGYTF. CDR3 in DNA: TGTGCCAGCACGGGGCAAGTTGGGGGCCGGTATGGCTACACCTTC.

The gene calls are TRBV4-3 and TRBJ2-1; TRBD2 is a possible D gene (5 bases). V lost 0 bases and J 8 bases, leaving 8 bases between the germline ends. Germline V gene data show CDR1 as LGHNA and CDR2 as YSLEER. The CDR3 runs 13 residues. CDR3 sequence: CASSQEGSYEQFF. The CDR3 DNA follows: TGCGCCAGCAGCCAAGAAGGGAGCTATGAGCAGTTCTTC.

V usage is TRBV10-1 and J usage is TRBJ2-1; D perhaps matches TRBD2 (5 bases). V lost 3 bases and J 6 bases, leaving 18 bases between the germline ends. The CDR3 totals 16 residues. Germline V gene lookup returns CDR1 WNHNN and CDR2 SYGVQD (reference sequence). The CDR3 spells CASSERLPNSANEQFF. DNA of the CDR3: TGCGCCAGCAGTGAAAGACTACCAAATTCGGCCAATGAGCAGTTCTTC.

The chain couples TRBV5-1 to TRBJ2-2; D is perhaps TRBD1 (6 bases). The CDR3 length is 14 residues. Germline-derived CDR1 and CDR2 are SGHRS and YFSETQ. V was clipped by 8 bases and J by 0 bases, with 11 bases between them. This CDR3 is CASRQVANTGELFF. The CDR3 DNA sequence: TGCGCCAGTAGACAGGTCGCGAACACCGGGGAGCTGTTTTTT.

The J gene is TRBJ1-2, the V gene TRBV14, with D hard to call. The CDR3 covers 15 residues. The V and J ends lost 4 bases and 4 bases respectively, with 16 bases between them. The germline V gene has CDR1 SGHDN and CDR2 FVKESK. CDR3 sequence: CASSPYKRLGYGYTF. In DNA form, the CDR3 reads TGTGCCAGCAGCCCCTACAAGAGGCTAGGCTATGGCTACACCTTC.

A remark on this clone: A junction end diverges from the germline sequence, so it may reflect a read error. V gene TRBV7-9 combines with J gene TRBJ2-2, with D maybe TRBD1 (6 bases). CDR3 length equals 16 residues. Germline V gives CDR1 SEHNR, CDR2 FQNEAQ (reference sequence). CDR3 in DNA: TGTTCCAGCAGCGAGGGACAAAGAGGGAACACCGGGGAGCTGTTTTTT. This gives the protein CSSSEGQRGNTGELFF.

The chain combines TRBV5-4 with TRBJ1-3; unclear D gene. The V gene lost 4 bases and the J gene lost 0 bases, with 11 bases spanning the gap. Germline CDR1 and CDR2: SGHNT and YYREEE (reference sequence). This CDR3 region has 15 residues. DNA of the CDR3: TGTGCCAGCAGCCGGTCCTCATCCTCTGGAAACACCATATATTTT. Translated: CASSRSSSSGNTIYF. Variable domain in full (rest from reference TRBV5-4 and TRBJ1-3): ETGVTQSPTHLIKTRGQQVTLRCSSQSGHNTVSWYQQALGQGPQFIFQYYREEENGRGNFPPRFSGLQFPNYSSELNVNALELDDSALYLCASSRSSSSGNTIYFGEGSWLTVV.

The chain couples TRBV27 to TRBJ2-7; D ambiguous. Germline V gene data show CDR1 as MNHEY and CDR2 as SMNVEV (reference sequence). Trimming pared 0 bases from V and 4 bases from J, leaving 7 bases between. The CDR3 is made up of 13 amino acids. The CDR3 reads CASSLSPRYEQYF. The CDR3 nucleotides read TGTGCCAGCAGTTTATCCCCCCGGTACGAGCAGTACTTC.

V is TRBV6-1 and J is TRBJ1-1, with TRBD1 matching 7 bases. The CDR3 contains 15 residues. V lost 5 bases and J lost 5; bases outside the gene matches: 11. From germline, CDR1 is MNHNS and CDR2 SASEGT. The DNA for the CDR3 is TGTGCCAGCAGTTCTTTAACAGGGGTTGGAACTGAAGCTTTCTTT. The encoded protein is CASSSLTGVGTEAFF.

The chain links TRBV19 to TRBJ1-2, with a tentative D call TRBD1 (6 bases). V was shortened by 3 bases and J by 5 bases, with 13 bases between the two germline ends. Germline V gives CDR1 LNHDA, CDR2 SQIVND (reference sequence). This CDR3 has 14 residues. The CDR3 loop is CASSIVAGDYGYTF. The CDR3 coding sequence is TGTGCCAGTAGTATCGTGGCAGGGGATTATGGCTACACCTTC.

The chain has TRBV28 and TRBJ1-6; tentative D call: TRBD1 (6 bases). Deletions cut 5 bases from V and 4 bases from J, with 15 bases between. CDR3 size: 16 residues. The germline gives CDR1 MDHEN, CDR2 SYDVKM. CDR3 DNA sequence: TGTGCCAGCAGTGCCCCAGGGGCCATATATAATTCACCCCTCCACTTT. Translation: CASSAPGAIYNSPLHF.

The chain carries TRBV30 and TRBJ2-7, with D tentatively TRBD1 (5 bases). V was trimmed by 4 bases and J by 0 bases, leaving 10 bases between them. Germline V gene sequence: CDR1 GTSNPN, CDR2 SVGIG (reference sequence). The CDR3 runs to 13 residues. CDR3 sequence reads: CAWITDNSYEQYF. The CDR3 coding sequence is TGTGCCTGGATCACGGACAACTCCTACGAGCAGTACTTC. Looking up the rest from reference TRBV30 and TRBJ2-7 gives the full variable domain: SQTIHQWPATLVQPVGSPLSLECTVEGTSNPNLYWYRQAAGRGLQLLFYSVGIGQISSEVPQNLSASRPQDRQFILSSKKLLLSDSGFYLCAWITDNSYEQYFGPGTRLTVT.

This clone was detected a few times. At the DNA level, this CDR3 is encoded by other sequences in the same sample as well. V gene TRBV29-1 combines with J gene TRBJ1-2, with 8 bases aligning to TRBD1. Germline V gives CDR1 SQVTM, CDR2 ANQGSEA. The CDR3 length is 13 residues. The V segment lost 6 bases and the J segment 5 bases; nucleotides outside the gene matches: 8. The CDR3 region is CSVTTGVGYGYTF. The CDR3 DNA reads TGCAGCGTCACGACAGGGGTAGGATATGGCTACACCTTC.

The rearrangement joins TRBV18 to TRBJ2-5; 11 bases are shared with TRBD1. The germline gives CDR1 KGHSH, CDR2 LQKENI. The J segment lost 3 bases and the V segment lost 2 bases, leaving 11 bases of the junction unmatched. The length of the CDR3 is 18 residues. CDR3 in amino acids: CASSPGTGGFNPEETQYF. CDR3 nucleotide sequence: TGTGCCAGCTCACCAGGGACAGGGGGTTTCAATCCAGAAGAGACCCAGTACTTC.

The chain couples TRBV5-1 to TRBJ2-7, with 11 bases that match TRBD2. Per the germline V gene, CDR1 is SGHRS and CDR2 is YFSETQ. The V segment lost 4 bases and the J segment 3 bases; nucleotides outside the gene matches: 6. This CDR3 is 15 amino acids long. The CDR3 spells CASSGGTSGLYEQYF. CDR3 coding DNA: TGCGCCAGCAGCGGCGGGACTAGCGGTCTCTACGAGCAGTACTTC. The full variable domain, its missing parts supplied by reference TRBV5-1 and TRBJ2-7, is KAGVTQTPRYLIKTRGQQVTLSCSPISGHRSVSWYQQTPGQGLQFLFEYFSETQRNKGNFPGRFSGRQFSNSRSEMNVSTLELGDSALYLCASSGGTSGLYEQYFGPGTRLTVT.

This clone was seen only a few times. The chain is built from TRBV7-2 and TRBJ2-5; possible D gene TRBD2, 6 bases. The CDR3 has 15 amino acids. Germline V gives CDR1 SGHTA, CDR2 FQGNSA. Trimming took 5 bases from V and 0 from J, leaving 13 bases between them. As DNA, the CDR3 is TGTGCCAGCAGCGCCACTCGGGGGTACCAAGAGACCCAGTACTTC. Encoded protein: CASSATRGYQETQYF.

The chain uses TRBV10-1 and TRBJ2-5; D unclear. The closer fit of TRBJ2-7 to the DNA end suggests the J call may be wrong. CDR1 WNHNN and CDR2 SYGVQD come from the germline V gene (reference sequence). The CDR3 sequence is 10 residues long. CDR3 DNA sequence: TGCGCCAGCGGGGACTACGAGCAGTACTTC. It codes for CASGDYEQYF.

V gene TRBV7-2 combines with J gene TRBJ2-2; D may be TRBD1 (5 bases). V lost 3 bases to trimming and J lost 1 base, with 9 bases between them. The CDR3 extends over 15 amino acids. The V gene's germline CDR1 is SGHTA and CDR2 FQGNSA. The CDR3 sequence: CASSFQGRNTGELFF. In nucleotides, the CDR3 is TGTGCCAGCAGCTTTCAGGGAAGGAACACCGGGGAGCTGTTTTTT.

The V gene is TRBV6-5, the J gene TRBJ1-5; no reliable D call. V lost 4 bases, J lost 5 bases, and 12 bases lay in between. CDR1 is MNHEY and CDR2 is SVGAGI in the germline V gene. The CDR3 sequence is 14 residues long. CDR3 DNA: TGTGCCAGCAGTTTAGGGAGCAGAGATCAGCCCCAGCATTTT. Translating it yields CASSLGSRDQPQHF.

This clone was counted only a few times. This chain links TRBV28 with TRBJ2-7; 9 bases are a match to TRBD1. Trimming cost V 5 bases and J 5 bases; bases outside gene matches: 13. Germline-derived CDR1 and CDR2 are MDHEN and SYDVKM. This CDR3 has 16 amino acids. DNA of the CDR3: TGTGCCAGCAGTGATGGGACAGGGTTTATGATAAACGAGCAGTACTTC. Amino acids: CASSDGTGFMINEQYF.

J is TRBJ2-5 and V is TRBV7-2, with TRBD1 matching over 8 bases. The germline gives CDR1 SGHTA, CDR2 FQGNSA. The CDR3 runs to 13 residues. With 6 bases clipped from V and 4 bases from J, the junction kept 4 bases outside the gene matches. The CDR3 reads CASSSDRGETQYF. In DNA form, the CDR3 reads TGTGCCAGCAGTTCCGACAGGGGAGAGACCCAGTACTTC.

The V gene is TRBV15, the J gene TRBJ2-7, with 11 positions matching TRBD2. Germline CDR1 and CDR2: LNHNV and YYDKDF (reference sequence). Germline trimming cut 2 bases from V and 4 bases from J; bases unmatched to any gene: 4. CDR3 length equals 15 residues. The CDR3 region is CATSRLAGGGYEQYF. The CDR3 DNA reads TGTGCCACCAGCAGACTAGCGGGAGGTGGTTACGAGCAGTACTTC.

This chain connects TRBV12-5 to TRBJ2-1, with 8 bases matching TRBD2. CDR1 is LGHNT and CDR2 is FRNRAP in the germline V gene. CDR3 length: 14 residues. V shed 7 bases, J shed 8 bases, and the junction held 10 bases outside the gene matches. The CDR3 nucleotides are TGTGCTAGTGCCTCAGTGGCTAGCGGGTATGAGCAGTTCTTC. Translated, it gives CASASVASGYEQFF.

The chain recombines TRBV9 with TRBJ2-3; D is undetermined. The germline gives CDR1 SGDLS, CDR2 YYNGEE. The CDR3 sequence is 12 residues long. V lost 3 bases and J 4 bases, leaving 6 bases between the germline ends. The CDR3 protein is CASSDNPDTQYF. The CDR3 coding sequence is TGTGCCAGCAGCGATAATCCAGATACGCAGTATTTT. Supplemented by reference TRBV9 and TRBJ2-3, the full variable domain reads DSGVTQTPKHLITATGQRVTLRCSPRSGDLSVYWYQQSLDQGLQFLIQYYNGEERAKGNILERFSAQQFPDLHSELNLSSLELGDSALYFCASSDNPDTQYFGPGTRLTVL.

The rearrangement uses TRBV5-1 and TRBJ2-6, with TRBD2 as a possible D gene (5 bases). CDR3 size: 15 residues. Germline lookup yields CDR1 SGHRS and CDR2 YFSETQ. V was shortened by 4 bases and J by 2 bases, with 10 bases between the two germline ends. CDR3 residues: CASSGEITGANVLTF. DNA of the CDR3: TGCGCCAGCAGCGGGGAGATAACTGGGGCCAACGTCCTGACTTTC.

This sequence joins TRBV11-2 and TRBJ2-7; D is unclear. This CDR3 is 14 amino acids long. CDR1 is SGHAT, CDR2 FQNNGV, per germline. The germline V and J ends were trimmed by 1 base and 5 bases, with 12 bases remaining between them. The CDR3 DNA reads TGTGCCAGCAGCTTAGCACCCGGGTCCAACGAGCAGTACTTC. Translated, it gives CASSLAPGSNEQYF.

The rearrangement uses TRBV5-1 and TRBJ2-3; 7 bases fit TRBD2. V gave up 4 bases and J gave up 0 bases; unmatched junction bases: 14. The length of the CDR3 is 18 residues. Germline-derived CDR1 and CDR2 are SGHRS and YFSETQ. In DNA form, the CDR3 reads TGCGCCAGCAGCCCGGACCCAGGCGGGGGTGATAGCACAGATACGCAGTATTTT. This codes for CASSPDPGGGDSTDTQYF.

This clone has just one count. The chain links TRBV11-3 to TRBJ2-6; D is perhaps TRBD2 (5 bases). The germline V gene encodes CDR1 SGHNT and CDR2 YENEEA. CDR3 length: 15 amino acids. V lost 8 bases, J lost 0 bases, and 11 bases lay in between. The CDR3 DNA follows: TGTGCCAGCGGAACTGGGAGCTCTGGGGCCAACGTCCTGACTTTC. This encodes CASGTGSSGANVLTF.